These T cell receptor beta chains were read from a single sample in a study of T cells in Graves' hyperthyroidism and ophthalmopathy. TCRdb ran MiXCR on the multiplex PCR reads and lists one entry per CDR3 protein. The sample lists under 350,000 distinct CDR3 sequences, 21% seen once, with 50% in the top ten. Sequencing was done on a sample of blood. All receptors derive from a woman between 50 and 59 years old with Graves' hyperthyroidism. CDR3s include the opening cysteine and the closing phenylalanine or tryptophan. Each record gives: J gene, clone size, D gene, V gene, CDR3 length, CDR3 DNA, CDR3 protein. The D gene is left open where the match is weak. Clone size is stated in some rows and not others, as once, few, many or a class when expanded.

TRBJ2-7 few . TRBV30 13 TGTGCCTTAAAATACAGGAGCTCCTACGAGCAGTACTTC CALKYRSSYEQYF
TRBJ1-2 . . TRBV12-3/TRBV12-4 14 TGTGCCAGCAGCGCATCCGAGAGTGGGAGTGGCTACACCTTC CASSASESGSGYTF
TRBJ1-2 . . TRBV11-2 13 TGTGCCAGCAGGGGTTGGGGCCGAGGGGGCTACACCTTC CASRGWGRGGYTF
TRBJ1-2 once . TRBV7-6 14 TGTGCCAGCAGCCCACTTAGGGGGGGCTATGGCTACACCTTC CASSPLRGGYGYTF
TRBJ2-2 . . TRBV6-1 12 TGTGCCAGCAGTACCCAGTCCGGGGAGCTGTTTTTT CASSTQSGELFF
TRBJ1-2 . . TRBV12-5 13 TGTGCTAGTGCCAAGGGATACACCTATGGCTACACCTTC CASAKGYTYGYTF
TRBJ2-2 . . TRBV7-9 15 TGTGCCAGCAGCGGGGACTTCCCGGGAACCGGGGAGCTGTTTTTT CASSGDFPGTGELFF
TRBJ2-3 many . TRBV11-2 14 TGTGCCAGCAAACCTATCCAGGGGAGGGATACGCAGTATTTT CASKPIQGRDTQYF
TRBJ2-3 . . TRBV13 14 TGTGCCAGCAGCTTCCCAGGGGGGACAGATACGCAGTATTTT CASSFPGGTDTQYF
TRBJ2-2 many . TRBV6-1 16 TGTGCCAGCAGTTATTCCCCAGCAGAGAACACCGGGGAGCTGTTTTTT CASSYSPAENTGELFF
TRBJ2-3 many . TRBV7-9 14 TGTGCCAGCAACTACGGACGGCACACAGATACGCAGTATTTT CASNYGRHTDTQYF
TRBJ2-5 many . TRBV11-3 13 TGTGCCAGCAGCCGGGACAATAAAGAGACCCAGTACTTC CASSRDNKETQYF
TRBJ2-7 many . TRBV15 15 TGTGCCACCAGCAGAGTTGTCGGCGGGACCTACGAGCAGTACTTC CATSRVVGGTYEQYF
TRBJ2-7 few . TRBV28 15 TGTGCCAGCAGTTTAGAGGTTATTGGGTCCTACGAGCAGTACTTC CASSLEVIGSYEQYF
TRBJ1-2 . . TRBV7-2 15 TGCGCCAGCAGCCCGGGTTCAAGGCTTATCTATGGCTACACCTTC CASSPGSRLIYGYTF
TRBJ1-2 many . TRBV6-1 13 TGTGCCACCTATGAGCTAGCTAACTATGGCTACACCTTC CATYELANYGYTF
TRBJ2-1 many TRBD2 TRBV15 15 TGTGCCACCAGCGTCACCCGGGACTACTACAATGAGCAGTTCTTC CATSVTRDYYNEQFF
TRBJ2-3 . . TRBV20-1 15 TGCAGTGCTACCGGGACCGGCGTGGGCACAGATACGCAGTATTTT CSATGTGVGTDTQYF
TRBJ2-5 . TRBD2 TRBV4-1 17 TGCGCCAGCAGCCAGGGACTAGCGGGAGGGGCCCAAGAGACCCAGTACTTC CASSQGLAGGAQETQYF
TRBJ2-7 few TRBD1 TRBV20-1 13 TGCAGTGGCATCCGGGACAGGGCATACGAGCAGTACTTC CSGIRDRAYEQYF
TRBJ2-4 few TRBD1 TRBV29-1 13 TGCAGCGGGGGACAGGGGGCCAAAAACATTCAGTACTTC CSGGQGAKNIQYF
TRBJ2-2 . . TRBV12-3/TRBV12-4 17 TGTGCCAGCAGTGGGGGGTGGGCAGGGGAAAACACCGGGGAGCTGTTTTTT CASSGGWAGENTGELFF
TRBJ1-2 many . TRBV28 13 TGTGCCAGCAGTGCGGACAGATACTATGGCTACACCTTC CASSADRYYGYTF
TRBJ2-1 many TRBD1 TRBV3-1 16 TGTGCCAGCAGCCAGTATCCAGGGGGCTCCCTAAATGAGCAGTTCTTC CASSQYPGGSLNEQFF
TRBJ2-5 . TRBD2 TRBV5-8 13 TGTGCCAGCAGCACAGCGGGGCCTGGGACCCAGTACTTC CASSTAGPGTQYF
TRBJ2-7 many TRBD2 TRBV20-1 14 TGCAGTGCTAGAGTGGGGAGCGGGGGAAACGAGCAGTACTTC CSARVGSGGNEQYF
TRBJ2-2 . . TRBV6-5 15 TGTGCCAGCGGTTCTACAGGGACCAACACCGGGGAGCTGTTTTTT CASGSTGTNTGELFF
TRBJ2-7 . TRBD2 TRBV5-5 15 TGTGCCAGCAGCTTTACCAGCGGGGGGTTCTACGAGCAGTACTTC CASSFTSGGFYEQYF
TRBJ2-1 . . TRBV9 15 TGTGCCAGCAGCGTATCCACAGCAGGATACAATGAGCAGTTCTTC CASSVSTAGYNEQFF
TRBJ2-3 . . TRBV12-3/TRBV12-4 15 TGTGCCAGCAGTTTGTCGTGGGCGAGCGCAGATACGCAGTATTTT CASSLSWASADTQYF
TRBJ1-4 many . TRBV4-1 14 TGCGCCAGCAGCCAAGATTCGGCGGGGCGAAAACTGTTTTTT CASSQDSAGRKLFF
TRBJ2-5 few . TRBV25-1 14 TGTGCCAGCAGTTACCAGCGATCGAGGGAGACCCAGTACTTC CASSYQRSRETQYF
TRBJ2-5 many TRBD1 TRBV20-1 12 TGCAGTGCTACCAGGGGGCAAGAGACCCAGTACTTC CSATRGQETQYF
TRBJ1-2 few . TRBV2 13 TGTGCCAGCAGTGTTCGGGCTAACTATGGCTACACCTTC CASSVRANYGYTF
TRBJ1-2 few TRBD1 TRBV19 16 TGTGCCAGTAGTCCCCAAGACAGGGCCCTATTGAATGGCTACACCTTC CASSPQDRALLNGYTF
TRBJ2-5 many . TRBV5-1 13 TGCGCCAGCAGCTTGGAGGGCCAAGAGACCCAGTACTTC CASSLEGQETQYF
TRBJ1-5 . TRBD1 TRBV20-1 14 TGCAGTGCCGAAGACAGGGGATTGAGGCAGCCCCAGCATTTT CSAEDRGLRQPQHF
TRBJ2-3 many . TRBV11-2 17 TGTGCCAGCAGCTTAAGAGGTACAGGTTTTATCACAGATACGCAGTATTTT CASSLRGTGFITDTQYF
TRBJ2-1 many TRBD1 TRBV28 17 TGTGCCAGCAGTTTATTGGGACAGGGGGAAACCGGAAGTGAGCAGTTCTTC CASSLLGQGETGSEQFF
TRBJ2-7 once TRBD1 TRBV2 15 TGTGCCAGCAGTCCTGACAGGGGTACCTCCTACGAGCAGTACTTC CASSPDRGTSYEQYF
TRBJ2-1 few TRBD2 TRBV6-2/TRBV6-3 14 TGTGCCAGCAGCCGTAGCGCGGGGGGCTATGAGCAGTTCTTC CASSRSAGGYEQFF
TRBJ2-5 many TRBD2 TRBV20-1 17 TGCAGTGCTAGAGATTCCCGACTAGCGGGAGGTTGGGAGACCCAGTACTTC CSARDSRLAGGWETQYF
TRBJ2-3 many TRBD2 TRBV7-2 18 TGTGCCAGCAGCCTCTTCGGGACTAGCGGGAGGAGAAGGGATACGCAGTATTTT CASSLFGTSGRRRDTQYF
TRBJ1-5 many . TRBV20-1 14 TGCAGTGCTAGAGGGACAGTCTTGGATCAGCCCCAGCATTTT CSARGTVLDQPQHF
TRBJ1-5 many . TRBV18 15 TGTGCCAGCTCACCGGGGAGGAATAGCAATCAGCCCCAGCATTTT CASSPGRNSNQPQHF
TRBJ2-3 few . TRBV5-1 13 TGCGCCACCACAGGTCTGAGCACAGATACGCAGTATTTT CATTGLSTDTQYF
TRBJ1-3 few . TRBV7-9 15 TGTGCCAGCAGCTTACAGGGGAGCTCTGGAAACACCATATATTTT CASSLQGSSGNTIYF
TRBJ2-7 many TRBD1 TRBV10-3 14 TGTGCCATCAGAAACAGGGGTGTAAACTACGAGCAGTACTTC CAIRNRGVNYEQYF
TRBJ1-6 . . TRBV7-3 15 TGTGCCAGCAGCGAACAGGGTTTGGAAAATTCACCCCTCCACTTT CASSEQGLENSPLHF
TRBJ2-7 . TRBD2 TRBV2 15 TGTGCCAGCAGTGAAACTAGCGGCAATTCCTACGAGCAGTACTTC CASSETSGNSYEQYF
TRBJ2-7 . TRBD2 TRBV28 14 TGTGCCAGCAGCACACTAGCGGGAGTCCACGAGCAGTACTTC CASSTLAGVHEQYF
TRBJ1-2 few . TRBV5-4 13 TGTGCCAGCACCTATGACGGGCGGGGGGGCTACACCTTC CASTYDGRGGYTF
TRBJ2-7 many . TRBV18 16 TGTGCCAGCTCACCCCTCCCCGGGACCTCGAGCTACGAGCAGTACTTC CASSPLPGTSSYEQYF